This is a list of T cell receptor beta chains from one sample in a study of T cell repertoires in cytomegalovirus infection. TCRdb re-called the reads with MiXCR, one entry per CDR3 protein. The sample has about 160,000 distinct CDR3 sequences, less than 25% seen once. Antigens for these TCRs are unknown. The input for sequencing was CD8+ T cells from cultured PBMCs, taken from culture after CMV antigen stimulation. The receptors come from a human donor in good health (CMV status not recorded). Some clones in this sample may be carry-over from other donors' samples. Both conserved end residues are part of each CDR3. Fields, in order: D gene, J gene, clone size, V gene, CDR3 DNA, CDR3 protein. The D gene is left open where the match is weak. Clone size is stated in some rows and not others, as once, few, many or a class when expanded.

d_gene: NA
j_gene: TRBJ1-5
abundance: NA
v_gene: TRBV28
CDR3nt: TGTGCCAGCAGACAGGCCATGCCCCAGCATTTT
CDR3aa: CASRQAMPQHF

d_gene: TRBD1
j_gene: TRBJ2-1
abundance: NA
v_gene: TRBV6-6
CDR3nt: TGTGCCAGCAGTTACTCTCCCCGGGACAGCTTCTACAATGAGCAGTTCTTC
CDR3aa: CASSYSPRDSFYNEQFF

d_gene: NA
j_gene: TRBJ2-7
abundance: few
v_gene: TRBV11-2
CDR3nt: TGTGCCAGCAGCTTAGGGGACCAAACGGTCCCCGCCTACGAGCAGTACTTC
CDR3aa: CASSLGDQTVPAYEQYF

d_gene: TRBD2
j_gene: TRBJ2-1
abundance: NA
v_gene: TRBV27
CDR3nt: TGTGCCAGCACCCTGGGAGGGAACTCCTACAATGAGCAGTTCTTC
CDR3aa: CASTLGGNSYNEQFF

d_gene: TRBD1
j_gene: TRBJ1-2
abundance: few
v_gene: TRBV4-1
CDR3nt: TGCGCCAGCAGCCAAGATGACGGGACAGATGAGGGCTACACCTTC
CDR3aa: CASSQDDGTDEGYTF

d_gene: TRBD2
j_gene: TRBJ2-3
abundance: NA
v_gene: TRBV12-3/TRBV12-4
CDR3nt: TGTGCCAGCAGGTACCGGGGGGGCCGGGAAGAGAAAGATACGCAGTATTTT
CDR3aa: CASRYRGGREEKDTQYF

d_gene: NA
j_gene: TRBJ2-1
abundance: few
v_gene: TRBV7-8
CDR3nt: TGTGCCAGCAGCTTAGCCGCCGTTGCGCCGCGGGATGAGCAGTTCTTC
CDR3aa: CASSLAAVAPRDEQFF

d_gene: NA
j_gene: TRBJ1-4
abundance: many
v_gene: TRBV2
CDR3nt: TGTGCCAGCAGTTCCGGGACTACCTGGGAAAAACTGTTTTTT
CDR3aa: CASSSGTTWEKLFF

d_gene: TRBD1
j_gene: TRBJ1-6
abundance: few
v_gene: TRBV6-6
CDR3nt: TGTGCCAGCAGTTCCGCGACAGGGGGCGGATCACCCCTCCACTTT
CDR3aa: CASSSATGGGSPLHF

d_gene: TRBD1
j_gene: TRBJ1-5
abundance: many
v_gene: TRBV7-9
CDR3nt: TGTGCCAGCAGTGGAGGGACAGCCGATCAGCCCCAGCATTTT
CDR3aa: CASSGGTADQPQHF

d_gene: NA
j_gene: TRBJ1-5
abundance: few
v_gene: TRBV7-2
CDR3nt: TGTGCCAGCAGCTTAGGAAGAAGTCAGCCCCAGCATTTT
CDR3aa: CASSLGRSQPQHF

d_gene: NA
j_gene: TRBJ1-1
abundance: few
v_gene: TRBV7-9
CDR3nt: TGTGCCAGTAAATCTCCGAACACTGAAGCTTTCTTT
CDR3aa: CASKSPNTEAFF

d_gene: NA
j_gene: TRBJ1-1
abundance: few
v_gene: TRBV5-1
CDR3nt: TGCGCCAGCAGCTCCGGGGACCGGAACACTGAAGCTTTCTTT
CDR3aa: CASSSGDRNTEAFF

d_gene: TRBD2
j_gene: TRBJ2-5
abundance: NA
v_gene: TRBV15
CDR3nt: TGTGCCACCAGCAGCGCGTGGGGGGGAGAGACCCAGTACTTC
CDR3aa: CATSSAWGGETQYF

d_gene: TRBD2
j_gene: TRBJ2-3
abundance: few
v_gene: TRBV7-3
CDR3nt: TGTGCCAGCAGCTTAACGACGGCTAGCGGGGGCCAGGAAGATACGCAGTATTTT
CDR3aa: CASSLTTASGGQEDTQYF

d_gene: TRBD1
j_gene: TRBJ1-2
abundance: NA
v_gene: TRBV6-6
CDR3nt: TGTGCCAGCAGGGGACTCATCAGTTCCGGGACAGGGCCTTGGGGCTACACCTTC
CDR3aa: CASRGLISSGTGPWGYTF

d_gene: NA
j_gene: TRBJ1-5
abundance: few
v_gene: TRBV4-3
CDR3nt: TGCGCCAGCAGCCAAGATGCGAGAGGTTATCAGCCCCAGCATTTT
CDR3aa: CASSQDARGYQPQHF

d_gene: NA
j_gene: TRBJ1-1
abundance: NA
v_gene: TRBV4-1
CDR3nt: TGCGCCAGCAGCCAAGATCGAGGGGGGAGCACTGAAGCTTTCTTT
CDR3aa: CASSQDRGGSTEAFF

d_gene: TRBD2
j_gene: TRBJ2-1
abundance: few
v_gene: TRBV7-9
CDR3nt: TGTGCCAGCAGCTTGACTAGCGGGGGGTCCTCCTACAATGAGCAGTTCTTC
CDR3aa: CASSLTSGGSSYNEQFF

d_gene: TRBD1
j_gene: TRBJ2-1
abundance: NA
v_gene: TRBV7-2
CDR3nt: TGTGCCAGCAGCTTAAACCCCGGACAGGGGAATGAGCAGTTCTTC
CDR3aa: CASSLNPGQGNEQFF